This T cell receptor (beta chain) was identified in a study of blood T cell repertoires in COVID-19. Generated by immunoSEQ multiplex PCR, the TCRdb table keeps only in-frame clones and is missing some. Among fewer than 250,000 clones listed, about nine tenths were seen once. The CDR3 length is 11 residues. V was cut by 2 bases and J by 6 bases, with 3 bases left in between. Germline CDR1 and CDR2: KGHDR and SFDVKD. Sequenced sample: peripheral blood. The rearrangement joins TRBV24-1 to TRBJ1-2; D unclear. This receptor was identified in a middle-aged man with acute or convalescent COVID-19. The CDR3: CATSDYNGYTF. Written as DNA, the CDR3 is TGTGCCACCAGTGATTATAATGGCTACACCTTC.